These T cell receptor beta chains were read from a single sample in a study of response to subunit inactivated influenza vaccine. Each CDR3 protein is one row after TCRdb ran MiXCR on the RT-PCR reads. The repertoire holds 550,000 to 800,000 distinct CDR3 sequences, 15% to 18% seen once, with 11% in the top ten. The specimen comprised PBMCs from blood, sampled 11 to 12 days after vaccination. These receptors all come from a man aged 50 to 60 who received an inactivated influenza vaccine. Each CDR3 is given with its conserved first and last residue. Each record gives: J gene, CDR3 length, D gene, V gene, clone size, CDR3 protein, CDR3 DNA. D genes are given only for firm matches. Expanded clones get a size class; other rows say once, few or many, or leave the size out.

TRBJ2-2 | 12 | - | TRBV2 | - | CASKELGGELFF | TGTGCCAGCAAGGAACTAGGGGGGGAGCTGTTTTTT
TRBJ2-3 | 15 | TRBD1 | TRBV5-1 | - | CASSFWDRDTDTQYF | TGCGCCAGCAGCTTTTGGGACAGAGACACAGATACGCAGTATTTT
TRBJ2-1 | 14 | - | TRBV14 | once | CASSQRVRGNEQFF | TGTGCCAGCAGCCAACGGGTCAGGGGCAATGAGCAGTTCTTC
TRBJ1-4 | 16 | - | TRBV4-3 | - | CASSQEAVGGNEKLFF | TGCGCCAGCAGCCAAGAAGCTGTCGGAGGGAATGAAAAACTGTTTTTT
TRBJ1-4 | 15 | - | TRBV7-9 | few | CASSLEAGQNEKLFF | TGTGCCAGCAGCTTAGAGGCAGGGCAGAATGAAAAACTGTTTTTT
TRBJ2-2 | 12 | - | TRBV7-9 | - | CASSHTAGELFF | TGTGCCAGCAGCCATACGGCCGGGGAGCTGTTTTTT
TRBJ1-2 | 15 | - | TRBV12-3/TRBV12-4 | - | CASTIGAGANYGYTF | TGTGCCAGCACCATTGGGGCGGGGGCGAACTATGGCTACACCTTC
TRBJ1-2 | 13 | - | TRBV3-1 | - | CASSPEPRGGYTF | TGTGCCAGCAGCCCCGAACCGAGGGGGGGCTACACCTTC
TRBJ2-1 | 12 | - | TRBV4-2 | few | CASSHQGEEQFF | TGTGCCAGCAGCCATCAGGGTGAGGAGCAGTTCTTC
TRBJ2-7 | 14 | - | TRBV6-2/TRBV6-3 | - | CASCRRQYSYEQYF | TGTGCCAGCTGTAGGAGACAGTATTCCTACGAGCAGTACTTC
TRBJ2-1 | 16 | TRBD2 | TRBV20-1 | few | CSASPAGGRVGNEQFF | TGCAGTGCTTCCCCAGCGGGAGGACGGGTGGGGAATGAGCAGTTCTTC
TRBJ2-7 | 15 | - | TRBV10-3 | few | CAISAGTQGDHEQYF | TGTGCCATCAGTGCTGGGACTCAAGGCGACCACGAGCAGTACTTC
TRBJ2-7 | 15 | - | TRBV28 | few | CASSLSDLSSYEQYF | TGTGCCAGCAGTTTATCCGATCTTAGCTCCTACGAGCAGTACTTC
TRBJ1-1 | 13 | - | TRBV18 | few | CASSPLIDTEAFF | TGTGCCAGCTCACCACTTATTGACACTGAAGCTTTCTTT
TRBJ2-1 | 14 | TRBD1 | TRBV4-1 | few | CASSQAQGAAEQFF | TGCGCCAGCAGCCAAGCACAGGGGGCCGCTGAGCAGTTCTTC
TRBJ1-3 | 16 | TRBD1 | TRBV12-3/TRBV12-4 | - | CASSRRDRGSGNTIYF | TGTGCCAGCAGTCGCCGCGACAGGGGCTCCGGAAACACCATATATTTT
TRBJ1-1 | 13 | TRBD1 | TRBV29-1 | few | CSVADRGNTEAFF | TGCAGCGTTGCCGACAGGGGGAACACTGAAGCTTTCTTT
TRBJ2-7 | 15 | TRBD1 | TRBV5-1 | few | CASSPGQVPSYEQYF | TGCGCCAGCAGCCCGGGACAGGTTCCCTCCTACGAGCAGTACTTC
TRBJ1-1 | 13 | - | TRBV2 | few | CASRADIISEAFF | TGTGCCAGCAGAGCCGACATTATCTCTGAAGCTTTCTTT
TRBJ2-7 | 13 | - | TRBV21-1 | few | CASPEGGSYEQYF | TGTGCCAGCCCGGAAGGTGGGTCCTACGAGCAGTACTTC
TRBJ1-1 | 15 | - | TRBV20-1 | - | CSARDLYSSNTEAFF | TGCAGTGCTAGAGATCTATACAGCTCAAACACTGAAGCTTTCTTT
TRBJ2-3 | 14 | TRBD2 | TRBV29-1 | - | CSATSGSVSDTQYF | TGCAGCGCAACTAGCGGGAGTGTCTCAGATACGCAGTATTTT
TRBJ2-7 | 14 | - | TRBV5-1 | - | CASSFSVPPYEQYF | TGCGCCAGCAGCTTTTCTGTCCCCCCCTACGAGCAGTACTTC
TRBJ2-7 | 13 | - | TRBV7-9 | - | CASSLEGLGEQYF | TGTGCCAGCAGCTTAGAGGGGCTTGGGGAGCAGTACTTC
TRBJ2-1 | 17 | - | TRBV5-1 | many | CASSSRTRGGAYNEQFF | TGCGCCAGCAGCTCCCGGACTAGGGGGGGGGCCTACAATGAGCAGTTCTTC
TRBJ2-3 | 15 | - | TRBV12-3/TRBV12-4 | - | CASSLGAPSTDTQYF | TGTGCCAGCAGTTTAGGTGCGCCTAGCACAGATACGCAGTATTTT
TRBJ2-7 | 15 | TRBD1 | TRBV6-1 | few | CASSEENRGSYEQYF | TGTGCCAGCAGTGAAGAGAACAGGGGTTCCTACGAGCAGTACTTC
TRBJ2-1 | 15 | - | TRBV5-6 | few | CASSGGQGVYNEQFF | TGTGCCAGCAGCGGAGGGCAGGGGGTTTACAATGAGCAGTTCTTC
TRBJ1-1 | 15 | TRBD1 | TRBV6-1 | few | CASKEPGQGNTEAFF | TGTGCCAGCAAGGAACCGGGACAGGGGAACACTGAAGCTTTCTTT
TRBJ2-7 | 13 | TRBD2 | TRBV20-1 | few | CSARKTSAYEQYF | TGCAGTGCTAGGAAGACTAGCGCCTACGAGCAGTACTTC
TRBJ1-5 | 18 | TRBD1 | TRBV4-3 | - | CASSQTLGDRGSSQPQHF | TGCGCCAGCAGCCAAACCCTTGGGGACAGGGGAAGTAGTCAGCCCCAGCATTTT
TRBJ1-3 | 14 | - | TRBV30 | few | CAWSPGSSGNTIYF | TGTGCCTGGAGCCCGGGGTCCTCAGGAAACACCATATATTTT
TRBJ2-7 | 15 | TRBD1 | TRBV11-3 | - | CASSPGQGSAYEQYF | TGTGCCAGCAGCCCAGGACAGGGAAGCGCCTACGAGCAGTACTTC
TRBJ2-4 | 18 | - | TRBV9 | - | CASSVGVTLSLAKNIQYF | TGTGCCAGCAGCGTAGGGGTAACATTGTCTTTAGCCAAAAACATTCAGTACTTC
TRBJ2-1 | 15 | TRBD1 | TRBV7-6 | many | CASSSTGGSGNEQFF | TGTGCCAGCAGCAGCACAGGGGGCTCCGGCAATGAGCAGTTCTTC
TRBJ2-5 | 16 | - | TRBV2 | - | CASSERGTAIQETQYF | TGTGCCAGCAGTGAACGGGGGACAGCAATCCAAGAGACCCAGTACTTC
TRBJ1-6 | 17 | TRBD1 | TRBV6-5 | - | CASSYSFGTGGVSPLHF | TGTGCCAGCAGTTACTCCTTCGGGACAGGGGGAGTCTCACCCCTCCACTTT
TRBJ2-4 | 12 | - | TRBV12-3/TRBV12-4 | few | CASSRGQNIQYF | TGTGCCAGCTCCCGGGGCCAAAACATTCAGTACTTC
TRBJ1-1 | 14 | - | TRBV12-3/TRBV12-4 | few | CASSPKGPNTEAFF | TGTGCCAGCAGCCCCAAGGGACCGAACACTGAAGCTTTCTTT
TRBJ2-5 | 16 | TRBD2 | TRBV12-3/TRBV12-4 | few | CASSSWLADSQETQYF | TGTGCCAGCAGTTCCTGGCTAGCGGATTCCCAAGAGACCCAGTACTTC
TRBJ2-3 | 14 | - | TRBV29-1 | many | CSVEDLRGTDTQYF | TGCAGCGTTGAAGATCTTCGGGGGACAGATACGCAGTATTTT
TRBJ2-7 | 11 | - | TRBV3-1 | few | CASSQINEQYF | TGTGCCAGCAGCCAAATCAACGAGCAGTACTTC
TRBJ2-5 | 15 | TRBD2 | TRBV9 | - | CASSPAGAHQETQYF | TGTGCCAGCAGCCCAGCGGGGGCGCACCAAGAGACCCAGTACTTC
TRBJ2-1 | 15 | TRBD2 | TRBV7-3 | few | CASSTGASGNFEQFF | TGTGCCAGCAGCACCGGGGCTAGCGGGAACTTTGAGCAGTTCTTC
TRBJ2-5 | 13 | - | TRBV5-1 | few | CASRTEFQETQYF | TGCGCCAGCCGTACGGAGTTCCAAGAGACCCAGTACTTC
TRBJ1-1 | 13 | - | TRBV5-1 | many | CASSLGQVSEAFF | TGCGCCAGCAGCTTGGGTCAGGTCTCGGAAGCTTTCTTT
TRBJ1-2 | 14 | TRBD1 | TRBV20-1 | few | CSASPGQGVTGYTF | TGCAGTGCTAGCCCGGGACAGGGGGTTACTGGCTACACCTTC
TRBJ1-1 | 13 | - | TRBV12-3/TRBV12-4 | - | CASSFGVSTEAFF | TGTGCCAGCAGTTTTGGGGTGAGCACTGAAGCTTTCTTT
TRBJ2-2 | 15 | TRBD1 | TRBV6-1 | - | CASTRQGSPTGELFF | TGTGCCAGCACCCGACAGGGGTCTCCCACCGGGGAGCTGTTTTTT
TRBJ2-1 | 10 | - | TRBV29-1 | few | CSVGGAREFF | TGCAGCGTTGGGGGTGCGAGGGAGTTCTTC